This T cell receptor (beta chain) was captured in a study of cytomegalovirus exposure and HLA in healthy donors. Study-level background: Earlier, 95 million to 120 million unique TCR beta sequences were recovered from about 200 million T cells by an analysis. Findings and caveats of the study: Associated with cytomegalovirus, according to the listing, were around 160 TCR beta chains. Reportedly, diagnosis of cytomegalovirus status by the classifier showed high specificity and sensitivity.

A word on this clone: Antigen: not known.

The PCR was carried out with 60 Vbeta primers and 13 Jbeta primers. Generated by immunoSEQ multiplex PCR, the TCRdb table keeps only in-frame clones and is missing some. The sample holds roughly 200,000 clones, approximately 84% seen once. V lost 7 bases to trimming and J lost 1 base; unmatched junction nucleotides: 17. The V gene's germline CDR1 is LNHDA and CDR2 SQIVND (reference sequence). The CDR3 totals 19 residues. The sequencing input was PBMCs. This chain links TRBV19 with TRBJ2-7, with 12 bases fitting TRBD1. The clonotype originates from a woman aged 40 to 55 in good health and CMV-seronegative. CDR3 residues: CASKAGTGGASDRSYEQYF. CDR3 nucleotides: TGTGCCAGTAAAGCCGGGACAGGGGGCGCGTCTGACCGGTCCTACGAGCAGTACTTC.